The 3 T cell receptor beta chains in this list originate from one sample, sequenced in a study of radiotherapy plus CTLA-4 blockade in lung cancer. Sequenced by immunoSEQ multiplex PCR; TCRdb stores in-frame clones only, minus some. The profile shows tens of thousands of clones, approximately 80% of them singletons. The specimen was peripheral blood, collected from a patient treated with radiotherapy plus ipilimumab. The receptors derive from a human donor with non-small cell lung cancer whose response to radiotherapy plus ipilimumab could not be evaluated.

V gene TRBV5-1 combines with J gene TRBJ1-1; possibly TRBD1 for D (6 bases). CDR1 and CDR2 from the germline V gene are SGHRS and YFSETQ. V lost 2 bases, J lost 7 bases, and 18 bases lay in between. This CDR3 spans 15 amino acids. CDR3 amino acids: CASSLEPGQQDEAFF. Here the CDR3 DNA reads TGCGCCAGCAGCTTAGAGCCAGGACAGCAAGATGAAGCTTTCTTT.

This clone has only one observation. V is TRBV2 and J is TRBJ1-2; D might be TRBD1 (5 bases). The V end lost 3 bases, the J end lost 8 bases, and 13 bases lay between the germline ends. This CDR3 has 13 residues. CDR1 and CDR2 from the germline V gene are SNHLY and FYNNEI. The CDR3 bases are TGTGCCAGCAGTGATCAGGGTCTCGGCGGCTACACCTTC. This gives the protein CASSDQGLGGYTF.

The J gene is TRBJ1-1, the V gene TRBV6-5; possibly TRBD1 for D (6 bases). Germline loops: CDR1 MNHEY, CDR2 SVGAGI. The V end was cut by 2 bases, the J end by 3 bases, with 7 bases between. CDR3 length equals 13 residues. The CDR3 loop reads CASSYNRDTEAFF. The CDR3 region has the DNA TGTGCCAGCAGTTACAACAGGGACACTGAAGCTTTCTTT.